The 28 T cell receptor beta chains listed next were all sequenced from one sample in a study of blood T cell repertoires in COVID-19. TCRdb's copy holds only in-frame clones and misses some; the assay was immunoSEQ multiplex PCR. The sample has about 180,000 clones; around 87% are singletons. Source material: peripheral blood. The receptors were sampled from a man aged 60 to 75 with COVID-19, enrolled during active disease.

This chain joins TRBV19 and TRBJ1-5; TRBD1 is a possible D gene (6 bases). V was shortened by 6 bases and J by 4 bases, with 13 bases between the two germline ends. Germline loops: CDR1 LNHDA, CDR2 SQIVND (reference sequence). CDR3 length: 14 amino acids. For the CDR3, the DNA is TGTGCCAGTAGCCTCCGGGACACAAATCAGCCCCAGCATTTT. It codes for CASSLRDTNQPQHF.

This clone was recorded a few times. This chain links TRBV28 with TRBJ1-5, with D tentatively TRBD1 (6 bases). Germline CDR1 MDHEN, CDR2 SYDVKM. Trimming removed 8 bases at V and 2 bases at J, with 16 bases between. The CDR3 is made up of 15 amino acids. In DNA, the CDR3 is TGTGCCAGCCGTAGGGGGGGAGGACGCAATCAGCCCCAGCATTTT. Protein sequence: CASRRGGGRNQPQHF.

The V call is TRBV7-2, the J call TRBJ1-5; tentatively, D is TRBD1 (5 bases). Germline values: CDR1 SGHTA, CDR2 FQGNSA. There are 15 residues in the CDR3. V was cut by 5 bases and J by 0 bases, with 11 bases left in between. CDR3 protein: CASSPRAGSNQPQHF. CDR3 in DNA: TGTGCCAGCAGCCCCAGGGCTGGTAGCAATCAGCCCCAGCATTTT.

Here the CDR3 reads CASRGTSGSRKTQYF. For the CDR3, the DNA is TGTGCCAGCCGCGGGACTAGCGGGAGCCGGAAGACCCAGTACTTC. The chain has TRBV7-2 and TRBJ2-5; TRBD2 aligns across 14 bases. The CDR3 is 15 amino acids. Germline V gene lookup returns CDR1 SGHTA and CDR2 FQGNSA. Unmatched junction bases numbered 8, after V lost 8 bases and J lost 6 bases.

The chain joins TRBV4-3 to TRBJ1-1; the D is unclear. Trimming took 0 bases from V and 7 from J, leaving 9 bases between them. Germline assignment: CDR1 LGHNA and CDR2 YSLEER. This CDR3 has 13 residues. The CDR3 protein is CASSQDNGLEAFF. CDR3 nucleotide sequence: TGCGCCAGCAGCCAAGATAATGGGCTTGAAGCTTTCTTT.

This sequence joins TRBV12-5 and TRBJ1-6, with no clear D. CDR1 is LGHNT, CDR2 FRNRAP, per germline. V was pared by 6 bases and J by 7 bases, with 4 bases between. The CDR3 extends over 11 amino acids. Here the CDR3 reads CASGQNSPLHF. CDR3 DNA: TGTGCTAGTGGCCAAAATTCACCCCTCCACTTT.

The chain combines TRBV7-9 with TRBJ1-2; TRBD1 is a possible D gene (5 bases). The CDR3 has 15 amino acids. Germline loops: CDR1 SEHNR, CDR2 FQNEAQ (reference sequence). Between the trimmed V and J ends, which lost 4 bases and 2 bases, there was a span of 14 bases. The CDR3 here is CASSSAGTRNYGYTF. DNA of the CDR3: TGTGCCAGCAGCTCCGCCGGGACTAGAAACTATGGCTACACCTTC.

J is TRBJ1-6 and V is TRBV28, with 7 positions matching TRBD1. CDR3 size: 16 residues. Germline CDR1 and CDR2: MDHEN and SYDVKM. V trimming: 2 bases; J trimming: 5 bases; junction bases outside the gene matches: 6. The DNA of the CDR3 is TGTGCCAGCAGTTTACGGGGACAGTATGATAATTCACCCCTCCACTTT. This sequence encodes CASSLRGQYDNSPLHF.

The V call is TRBV27, the J call TRBJ1-1, with TRBD1 as a possible D gene (5 bases). Germline CDR1 MNHEY, CDR2 SMNVEV (reference sequence). V lost 8 bases and J lost 4, with 14 bases in between. The CDR3 is made up of 13 amino acids. CDR3 in amino acids: CASQILRGTEAFF. DNA for the CDR3: TGTGCCAGCCAGATTCTAAGGGGCACTGAAGCTTTCTTT.

The CDR3 spells CASSPPGRGRNTIYF. Here the CDR3 DNA reads TGCGCCAGCAGCCCCCCGGGGCGCGGGAGAAACACCATATATTTT. The chain is built from TRBV5-1 and TRBJ1-3; a weak D match, TRBD1 (5 bases). The germline V and J ends were trimmed by 4 bases and 5 bases, with 16 bases remaining between them. CDR1 is SGHRS and CDR2 is YFSETQ in the germline V gene. CDR3 size: 15 residues.

V usage is TRBV10-3 and J usage is TRBJ1-6; D is unclear. The CDR3 contains 12 residues. Trimming left V 2 bases short and J 9 bases short, with 5 bases between. CDR1 is ENHRY, CDR2 SYGVKD, per germline. The CDR3 bases are TGTGCCATCAGTGAGCCCGGTTCACCCCTCCACTTT. Its protein is CAISEPGSPLHF.

A single count supports this clone. CDR3 DNA: TGTGCCATCAGTATGAGCGGGGAAGAGACCCAGTACTTC. Its translation: CAISMSGEETQYF. The chain joins TRBV10-3 to TRBJ2-5, with 7 bases matching TRBD2. The V gene end was trimmed by 5 bases and the J gene end by 3 bases; junction bases not matched to a gene: 3. Germline CDR1 and CDR2: ENHRY and SYGVKD. The CDR3 is made up of 13 amino acids.

This clone has more than one count but fewer than ten. This chain joins TRBV5-1 and TRBJ2-7; D gene uncertain. Germline-derived CDR1 and CDR2 are SGHRS and YFSETQ. The CDR3 consists of 13 residues. Trimming removed 0 bases from V and 2 bases from J, with 6 bases in between. The CDR3 coding sequence is TGCGCCAGCAGCTTGGGCAACACCTACGAGCAGTACTTC. Translated: CASSLGNTYEQYF.

This clone occurred a few times. This rearrangement joins TRBV7-2 to TRBJ1-5; perhaps TRBD1 as D (6 bases). V was shortened by 1 base and J by 6 bases, with 16 bases between the two germline ends. The CDR3 is made up of 16 amino acids. Germline loops: CDR1 SGHTA, CDR2 FQGNSA. CDR3 region: CASSLVAGKQGQPQHF. Here the CDR3 DNA reads TGTGCCAGCAGCTTAGTAGCAGGGAAACAGGGTCAGCCCCAGCATTTT.

The V and J genes are TRBV9 and TRBJ1-6; 9 bases are a match to TRBD1. The CDR3 covers 16 residues. The V gene's germline CDR1 is SGDLS and CDR2 YYNGEE. J was trimmed by 7 bases and V by 0 bases; bases with no gene match: 5. DNA of the CDR3: TGTGCCAGCAGCGTAGAGTCCGGGACAGGGAATTCACCCCTCCACTTT. This gives the protein CASSVESGTGNSPLHF.

A single count supports this clone. The rearrangement links TRBV9 to TRBJ1-1; D may be TRBD1 (5 bases). V lost 0 bases to trimming and J lost 1 base, with 10 bases between them. CDR3 length: 15 amino acids. Germline V lookup: CDR1 SGDLS, CDR2 YYNGEE. CDR3 region: CASSVGRTKNTEAFF. CDR3 DNA sequence: TGTGCCAGCAGCGTAGGCCGGACAAAGAACACTGAAGCTTTCTTT.

This chain joins TRBV5-1 and TRBJ1-1; TRBD1 agrees at 8 bases. Trimming cost V 1 base and J 4 bases; bases outside gene matches: 12. Germline CDR1 is SGHRS and CDR2 is YFSETQ. The CDR3 spans 17 residues. CDR3 sequence: CASSLQGAGGGGTEAFF. DNA for the CDR3: TGCGCCAGCAGCTTGCAGGGGGCCGGCGGGGGTGGCACTGAAGCTTTCTTT.

Here the CDR3 DNA reads TGTGCCAGCTCACCACCGGGACTAGTTGATGAGCAGTTCTTC. Translation gives CASSPPGLVDEQFF. The chain couples TRBV18 to TRBJ2-1, with 8 bases aligning to TRBD2. The germline V gene has CDR1 KGHSH and CDR2 LQKENI. After removal of 0 bases from V and 8 bases from J, the junction contained 3 bases not matched to a gene. The CDR3 is made up of 14 amino acids.

A word on this clone: Other DNA sequences within the sample encode an identical CDR3. The chain joins TRBV24-1 to TRBJ2-7; TRBD1 agrees at 11 bases. The CDR3 runs 15 residues. The trim removed 3 bases at V and 3 bases at J, leaving 3 bases unmatched. Germline-derived CDR1 and CDR2 are KGHDR and SFDVKD. In nucleotides, the CDR3 is TGTGCCACCAGTGATCCCGGGACAGGGGGCTACGAGCAGTACTTC. Amino acids: CATSDPGTGGYEQYF.

The rearrangement uses TRBV7-8 and TRBJ2-7; 8 bases line up with TRBD1. V lost 6 bases, J lost 3 bases, and 4 bases stayed unmatched. Germline CDR1 reads SGHVS; CDR2 reads FQNEAQ. The CDR3 has 13 amino acids. CDR3 loop: CASRRDRYYEQYF. The CDR3, as DNA: TGTGCCAGCAGAAGGGACAGGTACTACGAGCAGTACTTC.

The V gene is TRBV28, the J gene TRBJ1-5; D is perhaps TRBD1 (6 bases). Trimming cost V 5 bases and J 16 bases, with 15 bases left between them. Germline V gene data show CDR1 as MDHEN and CDR2 as SYDVKM. This CDR3 is built from 11 residues. CDR3 coding DNA: TGTGCCAGCAGTCTTACAGGGTTCTACCATTTT. This codes for CASSLTGFYHF.

There are a few counts of this clone. V is TRBV2 and J is TRBJ2-3; D is undetermined. The CDR3 is 15 residues long. With 5 bases removed from V and 0 bases from J, the gap between germline ends came to 12 bases. Germline CDR1 SNHLY, CDR2 FYNNEI. The CDR3 loop reads CASSRGLPSTDTQYF. The CDR3 coding sequence is TGTGCCAGCAGTCGCGGCCTCCCCAGCACAGATACGCAGTATTTT.

This clone was observed a single time. The chain has TRBV3-1 (or the pseudogene TRBV3-2) and TRBJ2-2; D gene unclear. The V gene's germline CDR1 is LGHDT and CDR2 YNNKEL (reference sequence). This CDR3 contains 13 residues. The V end lost 6 bases, the J end lost 5 bases, and 10 bases lay between the germline ends. The DNA of the CDR3 is TGTGCCAGCAGTCGGAGTGGGACCGGGGAGCTGTTTTTT. Protein product: CASSRSGTGELFF.

As DNA, the CDR3 is TGTGCCAGCAGCCCAGACAGGTACAATGAGCAGTTCTTC. Protein sequence: CASSPDRYNEQFF. This chain uses TRBV11-3 with TRBJ2-1, with D possibly TRBD1 on 6 matching bases. Germline assignment: CDR1 SGHNT and CDR2 YENEEA. V lost 5 bases and J 4 bases, leaving 9 bases between the germline ends. The CDR3 is 13 residues long.

To note about this clone: In the same sample, other DNA sequences code for this CDR3. The chain joins TRBV29-1 to TRBJ1-2; D not certain. Germline V gives CDR1 SQVTM, CDR2 ANQGSEA. Trimming removed 6 bases from V and 2 bases from J, with 10 bases in between. The CDR3 has 12 residues. The CDR3 reads CSVSGGNYGYTF. The CDR3 coding sequence is TGCAGCGTGAGCGGCGGGAACTATGGCTACACCTTC.

This clone has only a few counts. The chain combines TRBV28 with TRBJ2-7; the D is unclear. The CDR3 extends over 13 amino acids. CDR1 is MDHEN, CDR2 SYDVKM, per germline. V was trimmed by 2 bases and J by 2 bases, leaving 7 bases between them. The CDR3 bases are TGTGCCAGCAGTTTACCGGTACCCTACGAGCAGTACTTC. Its protein product is CASSLPVPYEQYF.

This sequence joins TRBV25-1 and TRBJ1-5; maybe TRBD1 (5 bases). Trimming shortened V by 3 bases and J by 5 bases, and 17 bases separated the two germline ends. This CDR3 spans 16 amino acids. Germline-derived CDR1 and CDR2 are MGHDK and SYGVNS. For the CDR3, the DNA is TGTGCCAGCAGTGAGGTTGGGGCCGGGAGTGATCAGCCCCAGCATTTT. Translation: CASSEVGAGSDQPQHF.

The chain carries TRBV14 and TRBJ1-4; D call uncertain. The ends were cut back, 4 bases at V and 0 bases at J, with 9 bases in the middle. Germline V lookup: CDR1 SGHDN, CDR2 FVKESK. The CDR3 is made up of 15 amino acids. The CDR3 nucleotides read TGTGCCAGCAGCCGCTTACCTACAACTAATGAAAAACTGTTTTTT. Its protein is CASSRLPTTNEKLFF.